The 8 T cell receptor beta chains below all came from one sample that was sequenced in a study of blood T cell repertoires in COVID-19. Sequencing used immunoSEQ multiplex PCR; TCRdb keeps in-frame clones, though not all of them. The sample carries some 160,000 clones, around four fifths recorded once. The specimen was PBMCs or T cells enriched from blood (not recorded which). The origin of the receptors is a woman between 50 and 59 years old who had recovered from COVID-19.

The gene calls are TRBV29-1 and TRBJ1-1; 7 positions agree with TRBD1. The ends lost 7 bases at V and 2 bases at J; junction bases unmatched: 7. The CDR3 is 13 amino acids. Germline CDR1 is SQVTM and CDR2 is ANQGSEA. The CDR3 region is CSAERQGNTEAFF. CDR3 in DNA: TGCAGCGCCGAGCGACAGGGAAACACTGAAGCTTTCTTT.

This clone was counted a few times. The chain is built from TRBV6-5 and TRBJ1-4; D may be TRBD1 (5 bases). Looked up from germline, CDR1 is MNHEY and CDR2 is SVGAGI. There are 14 residues in the CDR3. V was pared by 6 bases and J by 5 bases, with 13 bases between. The CDR3 protein is CASRAGTQNEKLFF. For the CDR3, the DNA is TGTGCCAGCAGGGCCGGGACTCAGAATGAAAAACTGTTTTTT.

The CDR3 DNA follows: TGTGCCAGCAGGCCGGGACAGCTGTACTGGGGCTACACCTTC. This translates into CASRPGQLYWGYTF. This chain connects TRBV28 to TRBJ1-2; 7 bases match TRBD1. Germline trimming cut 6 bases from V and 8 bases from J; bases unmatched to any gene: 12. Germline V gene data show CDR1 as MDHEN and CDR2 as SYDVKM. The CDR3 totals 14 residues.

V gene TRBV10-3 combines with J gene TRBJ2-1; a possible D gene is TRBD2 (5 bases). Trimming removed 7 bases at V and 2 bases at J, with 15 bases between. The CDR3 runs to 15 residues. The germline V gene encodes CDR1 ENHRY and CDR2 SYGVKD. DNA of the CDR3: TGTGCCATCACTCCCGAGGGCCTAACCTACAATGAGCAGTTCTTC. Translation gives CAITPEGLTYNEQFF.

This rearrangement joins TRBV27 to TRBJ2-3, with D possibly matching TRBD2 (6 bases). The V end was cut by 11 bases, the J end by 0 bases, with 15 bases between. The germline V gene has CDR1 MNHEY and CDR2 SMNVEV (reference sequence). This CDR3 is 14 amino acids long. The CDR3 spells CACKESGSTDTQYF. For the CDR3, the DNA is TGTGCCTGCAAAGAGAGCGGGAGCACAGATACGCAGTATTTT.

This clone was counted between two and nine times. The chain has TRBV28 and TRBJ1-5; 7 bases fit TRBD1. The CDR3 consists of 13 residues. The germline CDR1 and CDR2 sequences are MDHEN and SYDVKM. With V trimmed by 6 bases and J by 4 bases, 3 bases remained unmatched. The DNA of the CDR3 is TGTGCCAGCAGACGGACAGGAAATCAGCCCCAGCATTTT. It yields the protein CASRRTGNQPQHF.

This clone was counted only a few times. V is TRBV11-3 and J is TRBJ2-3; 8 positions match TRBD2. Germline assignment: CDR1 SGHNT and CDR2 YENEEA. V shed 5 bases and J 1 base; nucleotides not matched to a gene: 5. CDR3 length: 15 amino acids. This CDR3 is CASSPTSGGTDTQYF. The CDR3 nucleotides are TGTGCCAGCAGCCCAACTAGCGGCGGCACAGATACGCAGTATTTT.

The CDR3 region is CASSEGVGAHPTDTQYF. CDR3 DNA sequence: TGTGCCAGCAGTGAAGGGGTGGGGGCGCACCCTACAGATACGCAGTATTTT. The chain links TRBV6-1 to TRBJ2-3, with D possibly TRBD1 on 6 matching bases. Germline V lookup: CDR1 MNHNS, CDR2 SASEGT. Trimming removed 1 base from V and 3 bases from J, with 17 bases in between. The CDR3 consists of 17 residues.